The 26 T cell receptor beta chains reported below all come from one sample, sequenced in a study of glioma-infiltrating T cells. Using RNA template, CDR3s of TCR alpha and beta were amplified with iRepertoire arm-PCR. TCRdb independently ran MiXCR on the multiplex PCR reads; one entry per CDR3 protein. The top ten clones hold about 40% of a sample with under 130,000 distinct CDR3 sequences, about 30% of them seen once. Sequencing was carried out using glioma tissue, nonneoplastic brain tissue, or PBMCs (not recorded which). All receptors derive from a human donor with low-grade glioma or glioblastoma, undergoing nonglioma brain surgery, or in good health (not recorded which).

On this clonotype: A clone one base away is much larger, so this may be a read error. The conserved phenylalanine or tryptophan is not found at the CDR3 terminus, so this likely reflects a read error. This chain uses TRBV29-1 with TRBJ2-1; tentatively, D is TRBD1 (5 bases). Trimming shortened V by 6 bases and J by 5 bases, and 20 bases separated the two germline ends. Germline-derived CDR1 and CDR2 are SQVTM and ANQGSEA. This CDR3 spans 15 amino acids. Written as DNA, the CDR3 is TGCAGCGTCCCGAATAAGGGGTCCCTAAACAATGAGCAGTTCTCC. Translating it yields CSVPNKGSLNNEQFS.

The chain carries TRBV5-1 and TRBJ1-1; TRBD1 is a possible D gene (6 bases). The CDR3 contains 14 residues. Looked up from germline, CDR1 is SGHRS and CDR2 is YFSETQ. With 1 base removed from V and 5 bases from J, the gap between germline ends came to 12 bases. The CDR3 is CASSLNTGNTEAFF. CDR3 nucleotide sequence: TGCGCCAGCAGCTTGAATACAGGGAATACTGAAGCTTTCTTT.

The chain carries TRBV4-2 and TRBJ2-1; a weak D match, TRBD1 (5 bases). The CDR3 spans 14 residues. The germline V gene encodes CDR1 LGHNA and CDR2 YNFKEQ. Between the trimmed V and J ends, which lost 1 base and 12 bases, there was a span of 16 bases. CDR3 nucleotides: TGTGCCAGCAGCCAAGTTTCCTCCAGGGAAGGGCAGTTCTTC. It yields the protein CASSQVSSREGQFF.

The table lists this clonotype with a count of one. This may be a read error: a much more frequent sequence differs by one nucleotide. This chain uses TRBV20-1 with TRBJ2-7; TRBD1 matches 9 bases. V shed 8 bases, J shed 3 bases, and the junction held 8 bases outside the gene matches. The CDR3 loop spans 13 amino acids. The germline CDR1 and CDR2 sequences are DFQATT and SNEGSKA (reference sequence). CDR3 bases: TGCAGTTCCTCGGACAGGGGTTTCTACGAGCAGTACTTC. Translating it yields CSSSDRGFYEQYF.

The genes are TRBV28 and TRBJ2-3; no reliable D call. The germline CDR1 and CDR2 sequences are MDHEN and SYDVKM. CDR3 size: 15 residues. Trimming stripped 4 bases from V and 6 bases from J, with 17 bases between. CDR3 amino acids: CASSSPPLGIDTQYF. The CDR3 DNA reads as TGTGCCAGCAGTTCGCCCCCATTGGGGATTGATACGCAGTATTTT.

This clonotype occurred a few times. The rearrangement links TRBV18 to TRBJ2-7, with D perhaps matching TRBD1 (6 bases). The V and J ends lost 2 bases and 6 bases respectively, with 17 bases between them. CDR3 length: 15 residues. Looked up from germline, CDR1 is KGHSH and CDR2 is LQKENI. The CDR3 sequence is CASSPEQGSSSEQYF. The CDR3 region has the DNA TGTGCCAGCTCACCAGAACAGGGATCCTCGTCCGAGCAGTACTTC.

The chain recombines TRBV19 with TRBJ1-2, with D unresolved. Germline V gives CDR1 LNHDA, CDR2 SQIVND (reference sequence). The CDR3 has 13 residues. Trimming pared 3 bases from V and 2 bases from J, leaving 7 bases between. The CDR3 DNA reads TGTGCCAGTAGTATGACACAGAACTATGGCTACACCTTC. Protein sequence: CASSMTQNYGYTF. The full variable domain, completed using reference TRBV19 and TRBJ1-2, is DGGITQSPKYLFRKEGQNVTLSCEQNLNHDAMYWYRQDPGQGLRLIYYSQIVNDFQKGDIAEGYSVSREKKESFPLTVTSAQKNPTAFYLCASSMTQNYGYTFGSGTRLTVV.

About this clonotype: A read error is possible here, since a much larger clone lies one base away. The rearrangement links TRBV20-1 to TRBJ1-1; tentative D call: TRBD1 (6 bases). The CDR3 runs to 13 residues. Germline CDR1 and CDR2: DFQATT and SNEGSKA (reference sequence). V gave up 6 bases and J gave up 6 bases, with 17 bases separating them. The CDR3 region is CSASAGANAEAFF. The CDR3, as DNA: TGCAGTGCCAGCGCAGGGGCGAATGCTGAAGCTTTCTTT.

This clonotype has at least ten counts. The gene calls are TRBV24-1 and TRBJ2-1; D is unresolved. CDR1 is KGHDR, CDR2 SFDVKD, per germline. Trimming took off 3 bases at V and 7 bases at J, with 12 bases between the two ends. The CDR3 sequence is 14 residues long. The CDR3 DNA reads TGTGCCACCAGTGATAGTCTACTATCAAATGAGCAGTTCTTC. Translation: CATSDSLLSNEQFF.

This clonotype was detected many times. The chain uses TRBV7-9 and TRBJ1-1, with TRBD1 matching over 8 bases. CDR1 and CDR2 from the germline V gene are SEHNR and FQNEAQ (reference sequence). The CDR3 is made up of 15 amino acids. J lost 3 bases, V lost 2 bases, and 5 bases had no gene match. Here the CDR3 reads CASSLLGQADTEAFF. CDR3 in DNA: TGTGCCAGCAGCTTACTGGGACAGGCGGACACTGAAGCTTTCTTT.

A remark on this clonotype: At one of its ends the junction is not consistent with the germline gene, which may arise from a read error. The chain employs TRBV2 and TRBJ1-3, with D possibly being TRBD1 (5 bases). Germline V gene data show CDR1 as SNHLY and CDR2 as FYNNEI. CDR3 length: 13 residues. This CDR3 is CDSKGYGGNTIYF. CDR3 sequence (DNA): TGTGACAGCAAGGGGTACGGTGGAAACACCATATATTTT.

This clonotype was picked up one time. The chain uses TRBV12-3 or TRBV12-4 and TRBJ2-1; 9 bases align to TRBD2. Trimming removed 6 bases from V and 6 bases from J; junction bases left unmatched: 9. This CDR3 region has 15 residues. The CDR3 loop reads CASSNLAGRPNEQFF. The CDR3 DNA sequence: TGTGCCAGCAGCAACCTAGCGGGGAGGCCCAATGAGCAGTTCTTC.

This clonotype was counted between two and nine times. This sequence joins TRBV7-9 and TRBJ1-3; D ambiguous. Germline V gene data show CDR1 as SEHNR and CDR2 as FQNEAQ (reference sequence). V was cut by 2 bases and J by 1 base, with 3 bases left in between. This CDR3 spans 13 amino acids. The CDR3 bases are TGTGCCAGCAGCTTATTATCTGGAAACACCATATATTTT. Translation: CASSLLSGNTIYF.

The chain combines TRBV18 with TRBJ1-2; 7 bases line up with TRBD1. This CDR3 has 17 residues. Trimming removed 3 bases from V and 3 bases from J; junction bases left unmatched: 13. In germline, CDR1 is KGHSH, CDR2 LQKENI. The CDR3 sequence: CASSPKITGESHYGYTF. The CDR3 DNA is TGTGCCAGCTCACCGAAGATTACAGGGGAATCCCACTATGGCTACACCTTC. The full variable domain, with the rest looked up from reference TRBV18 and TRBJ1-2, is NAGVMQNPRHLVRRRGQEARLRCSPMKGHSHVYWYRQLPEEGLKFMVYLQKENIIDESGMPKERFSAEFPKEGPSILRIQQVVRGDSAAYFCASSPKITGESHYGYTFGSGTRLTVV.

This clonotype appeared a few times. The CDR3 DNA reads as TGTGCCAGCAGCTTAATGGGTAGCCGGATTGAGCAGTTCTTC. Encoded protein: CASSLMGSRIEQFF. The V and J genes are TRBV7-3 and TRBJ2-1; D unclear. The CDR3 sequence is 14 residues long. V was clipped by 1 base and J by 9 bases, with 13 bases between them. Germline CDR1 SGHTA, CDR2 FQGTGA. The variable domain in full, completed from reference TRBV7-3 and TRBJ2-1, reads GAGVSQTPSNKVTEKGKYVELRCDPISGHTALYWYRQSLGQGPEFLIYFQGTGAADDSGLPNDRFFAVRPEGSVSTLKIQRTERGDSAVYLCASSLMGSRIEQFFGPGTRLTVL.

This clonotype was observed many times. The J gene is TRBJ1-3, the V gene TRBV12-3 or TRBV12-4, with 7 bases fitting TRBD1. The CDR3 covers 16 residues. Trimming cost V 5 bases and J 0 bases; bases outside gene matches: 7. CDR3 in amino acids: CASSPQDRTSGNTIYF. The CDR3 DNA reads as TGTGCCAGCAGTCCACAGGACAGGACCTCTGGAAACACCATATATTTT.

V and J are TRBV11-2 and TRBJ2-3; 9 bases map to TRBD2. The germline gives CDR1 SGHAT, CDR2 FQNNGV. There are 15 residues in the CDR3. Trimming removed 4 bases from V and 6 bases from J; junction bases left unmatched: 8. The CDR3 nucleotides are TGTGCCAGCAGCTCATTGCGGGGGGGCCCGGATACGCAGTATTTT. As protein: CASSSLRGGPDTQYF.

This clonotype has a count of ten or more. This chain links TRBV7-6 with TRBJ2-5; D uncertain. In germline, CDR1 is SGHVS, CDR2 FNYEAQ. The CDR3 sequence is 15 residues long. The V and J ends lost 1 base and 4 bases respectively, with 13 bases between them. The CDR3: CASSLGLDSAETQYF. CDR3 sequence (DNA): TGTGCCAGCAGCTTAGGACTGGATTCTGCAGAGACCCAGTACTTC.

This clonotype was seen ten or more times. V is TRBV6-1 and J is TRBJ2-3, with 9 bases fitting TRBD2. The CDR3 consists of 16 residues. V lost 5 bases and J lost 6; bases outside the gene matches: 12. Germline lookup yields CDR1 MNHNS and CDR2 SASEGT. The CDR3 spells CASSLVYSGGQDTQYF. CDR3 in DNA: TGTGCCAGCAGTTTGGTCTATAGCGGGGGCCAGGATACGCAGTATTTT.

The rearrangement links TRBV6-6 to TRBJ2-1; D is possibly TRBD1 (5 bases). Trimming shortened V by 6 bases and J by 11 bases, and 11 bases separated the two germline ends. The CDR3 has 11 residues. The V gene's germline CDR1 is MNHNY and CDR2 SVGAGI (reference sequence). The CDR3 DNA sequence: TGTGCCAGCAGCTCAGGGTTCAAGCAGTTCTTC. It codes for CASSSGFKQFF.

This clonotype was found a few times. The gene calls are TRBV29-1 and TRBJ2-3, with D perhaps TRBD1 (7 bases). CDR1 and CDR2 (germline): SQVTM, ANQGSEA. This CDR3 is 15 amino acids long. V gave up 6 bases and J gave up 9 bases, with 25 bases separating them. In nucleotides, the CDR3 is TGCAGCGTCGGGGGCAGGGGAGGCCCAGGGGGAACGCAGTATTTT. Its translation is CSVGGRGGPGGTQYF.

V is TRBV4-1 and J is TRBJ2-5; a possible D gene is TRBD1 (6 bases). The germline gives CDR1 MGHRA, CDR2 YSYEKL. The CDR3 totals 16 residues. V lost 0 bases, J lost 5 bases, and 16 bases lay in between. The CDR3 DNA sequence: TGCGCCAGCAGCCAAGATATTCAGGGGCCCGGGGAGACCCAGTACTTC. Protein product: CASSQDIQGPGETQYF.

This clonotype appeared a few times. This sequence joins TRBV11-3 and TRBJ2-1; D may correspond to TRBD1 or TRBD2 (5 bases each). Trimming took off 5 bases at V and 2 bases at J, with 10 bases between the two ends. CDR1 is SGHNT, CDR2 YENEEA, per germline. This CDR3 has 14 residues. CDR3 region: CASSPRGPYNEQFF. The CDR3 DNA reads as TGTGCCAGCAGCCCCCGGGGCCCCTACAATGAGCAGTTCTTC.

There are many counts of this clonotype. One end of the junction does not line up with germline, which may come from a read error. The chain has TRBV28 and TRBJ2-7, with a weak D call TRBD2 (5 bases). The germline CDR1 and CDR2 sequences are MDHEN and SYDVKM. This CDR3 has 8 residues. The CDR3, as DNA: TGTGCCAGCAGTCCGACTAATTTC. It translates to CASSPTNF.

The chain has TRBV6-1 and TRBJ2-5; 13 bases are shared with TRBD2. Trimming took 10 bases from V and 4 from J; bases not matched to a gene: 9. The CDR3 spans 15 residues. In germline, CDR1 is MNHNS, CDR2 SASEGT. CDR3 in amino acids: CAIGSGTSGAETQYF. CDR3 sequence (DNA): TGTGCCATCGGGTCAGGGACTAGCGGGGCAGAGACCCAGTACTTC.

In its sample, this clonotype was seen a few times. The gene calls are TRBV10-3 and TRBJ2-1, with D hard to call. Germline V gene lookup returns CDR1 ENHRY and CDR2 SYGVKD. V was clipped by 3 bases and J by 9 bases, with 12 bases between them. This CDR3 spans 13 amino acids. CDR3 protein: CAISDSSSVEQFF. The CDR3 DNA sequence: TGTGCCATCAGTGATTCTAGTTCCGTTGAGCAGTTCTTC.